The rows below give T cell receptor beta chains drawn from one sample of a study of post-analysis software for immune sequencing data. TCRdb independently ran MiXCR on the PCR reads; one entry per CDR3 protein. The sample includes 650,000 to 900,000 distinct CDR3 sequences, about 45% of them seen just once. The source material was blood. All receptors derive from a girl aged 10 to 17 with multiple sclerosis. CDR3s include the opening cysteine and the closing phenylalanine or tryptophan. A D gene is named only where the DNA matches it firmly. A row's size may be missing; if present it is once, few, many or a size class.

v_call	d_call	j_call	clone_size	cdr3_nt	cdr3_aa
TRBV7-9	NA	TRBJ2-3	NA	TGTGCCAGCAGCTTAAGTCTAGGGGAGGCAGATACGCAGTATTTT	CASSLSLGEADTQYF
TRBV12-3/TRBV12-4	TRBD2	TRBJ2-3	NA	TGTGCCAGCAACCGACTAGCGGGGGGCACAGATACGCAGTATTTT	CASNRLAGGTDTQYF
TRBV5-6	NA	TRBJ2-5	NA	TGTGCCAGCAGCCGTGGTTGGGTAGAGACCCAGTACTTC	CASSRGWVETQYF
TRBV7-9	NA	TRBJ2-7	NA	TGTGCCAGCAGCGTAGCTTGGGGCCACGAGCAGTACTTC	CASSVAWGHEQYF
TRBV5-1	NA	TRBJ2-5	NA	TGCGCCAGCAGCTTGGGGGGCGCGACGGAGACCCAGTACTTC	CASSLGGATETQYF
TRBV7-2	TRBD1	TRBJ2-7	few	TGTGCCAGCAGCTTAGGCACCAGGGGGTACACCGAGCAGTACTTC	CASSLGTRGYTEQYF
TRBV21-1	NA	TRBJ1-1	NA	TGTGCCAGCACCCATAAGGGGGACATGAACACTGAAGCTTTCTTT	CASTHKGDMNTEAFF
TRBV18	NA	TRBJ1-1	NA	TGTGCCAGCTCACCCTTCGGGGACATACCCACTGAAGCTTTCTTT	CASSPFGDIPTEAFF
TRBV20-1	TRBD2	TRBJ2-7	NA	TGCAGTGCCTTATCGGGGGGTAGCTCCTACGAGCAGTACTTC	CSALSGGSSYEQYF
TRBV21-1	NA	TRBJ2-3	NA	TGTGCCAGCAGCACAGCAGAAGCCGGGACAGGGATTAGCGGGGAAACCAGAGATACGCAGTATTTT	CASSTAEAGTGISGETRDTQYF
TRBV24-1	NA	TRBJ1-5	NA	TGTGCCACCAGTGATTCACCGGGAAATCAGCCCCAGCATTTT	CATSDSPGNQPQHF
TRBV3-1	NA	TRBJ2-5	NA	TGTGCCAGCAGCCTTTTGGGCAGATCGAAAGAGACCCAGTACTTC	CASSLLGRSKETQYF
TRBV2	NA	TRBJ1-5	NA	TGTGCCAGCAGTGAGGTCAGGGTGGATCAGCTCCAGCATTTT	CASSEVRVDQLQHF
TRBV11-2	TRBD1	TRBJ2-5	NA	TGTGCCAGCAGCTTAGTCGGACAGGTTTCGGGAGAGACCCAGTACTTC	CASSLVGQVSGETQYF
TRBV6-1	TRBD1	TRBJ2-7	NA	TGTGCCAGCAGTGCACCGGGACAGAGAGACTACGAGCAGTACTTC	CASSAPGQRDYEQYF
TRBV12-3/TRBV12-4	TRBD2	TRBJ2-7	few	TGTGCCAGCAGTCCGCAGACTAGCGGGGGCTACGAGCAGTACTTC	CASSPQTSGGYEQYF
TRBV6-2/TRBV6-3	NA	TRBJ2-5	few	TGTGCCAGCAGGGATAAGGGGTCGGAGACCCAGTACTTC	CASRDKGSETQYF
TRBV7-2	NA	TRBJ2-1	few	TGTGCCAGCAGAACGGACTACAATGAGCAGTTCTTC	CASRTDYNEQFF
TRBV12-3/TRBV12-4	TRBD1	TRBJ2-6	NA	TGTGCCAGCAGGGACAAAGGACAGGGGGTGGTATCTGCTGGGGCCAACGTCCTGACTTTC	CASRDKGQGVVSAGANVLTF
TRBV5-1	TRBD2	TRBJ2-7	few	TGCGCCAGCAGCTTGGCCGGTAGGACTAGCGACTACGAGCAGTACTTC	CASSLAGRTSDYEQYF
TRBV10-3	NA	TRBJ1-4	NA	TGTGCCATCAGTGAGGACCCCGAGGGAAAACTGTTTTTT	CAISEDPEGKLFF
TRBV29-1	TRBD1	TRBJ2-1	few	TGCAGCGGGACGGGACAGGGGATAGGGAATGAGCAGTTCTTC	CSGTGQGIGNEQFF
TRBV9	NA	TRBJ2-5	few	TGTGCCAGCAGCGTAGGCCCAGCCGGGCGAGGGGAGACCCAGTACTTC	CASSVGPAGRGETQYF
TRBV7-2	NA	TRBJ2-5	NA	TGTGCCAGCAGCTTAGGCTTGAGGCTCCAGAGGGAGACCCAGTACTTC	CASSLGLRLQRETQYF